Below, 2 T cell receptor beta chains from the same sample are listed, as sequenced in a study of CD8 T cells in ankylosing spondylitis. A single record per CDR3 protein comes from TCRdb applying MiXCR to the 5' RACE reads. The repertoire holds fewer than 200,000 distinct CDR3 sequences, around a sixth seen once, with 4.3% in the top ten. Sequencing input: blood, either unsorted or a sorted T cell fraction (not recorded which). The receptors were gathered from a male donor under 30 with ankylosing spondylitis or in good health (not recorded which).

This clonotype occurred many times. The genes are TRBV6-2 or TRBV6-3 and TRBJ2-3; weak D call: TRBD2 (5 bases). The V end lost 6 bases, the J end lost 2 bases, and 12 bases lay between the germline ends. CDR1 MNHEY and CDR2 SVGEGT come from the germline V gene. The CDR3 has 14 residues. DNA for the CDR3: TGTGCCAGCAGGGAGGCGGGCCCCACAGATACGCAGTATTTT. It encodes CASREAGPTDTQYF.

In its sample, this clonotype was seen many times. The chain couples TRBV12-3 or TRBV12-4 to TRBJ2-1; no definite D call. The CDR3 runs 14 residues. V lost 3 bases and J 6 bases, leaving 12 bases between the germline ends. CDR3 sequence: CASSFSGRRNEQFF. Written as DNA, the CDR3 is TGTGCCAGCAGTTTTTCGGGCAGACGCAATGAGCAGTTCTTC.